The rows below give T cell receptor beta chains drawn from one sample of a study of T cells in Graves' hyperthyroidism and ophthalmopathy. MiXCR, applied by TCRdb to the multiplex PCR reads, yields one record per CDR3 protein. The data hold 500,000 to 600,000 distinct CDR3 sequences, with less than 20% observed a single time. The sequenced material came from blood. The source of these receptors is a middle-aged man with Graves' ophthalmopathy. Both conserved end residues are part of each CDR3. The order of the fields is clone size, V gene, J gene, CDR3 protein. Clone size is given for some rows only: seen once, a few or many times, or a class if the clone is expanded.

clone size: -; V gene: TRBV5-1; J gene: TRBJ2-1; CDR3 protein: CASRVGPGSSYNEQFF
clone size: -; V gene: TRBV4-3; J gene: TRBJ1-6; CDR3 protein: CASSQDRGMGSYNSPLHF
clone size: many; V gene: TRBV7-8; J gene: TRBJ1-5; CDR3 protein: CASSLFYYSNQPQHF
clone size: -; V gene: TRBV5-1; J gene: TRBJ1-1; CDR3 protein: CASSPESGGTEVFF
clone size: many; V gene: TRBV20-1; J gene: TRBJ2-7; CDR3 protein: CSAGRGGQGDEQYF
clone size: few; V gene: TRBV5-1; J gene: TRBJ1-2; CDR3 protein: CASTPNSGGHGYTF
clone size: -; V gene: TRBV29-1; J gene: TRBJ2-7; CDR3 protein: CSVQATYEQYF
clone size: many; V gene: TRBV6-1; J gene: TRBJ1-2; CDR3 protein: CASTRQGQSSDGYTF
clone size: many; V gene: TRBV13; J gene: TRBJ1-1; CDR3 protein: CASSSGHWDTEAFF
clone size: many; V gene: TRBV2; J gene: TRBJ2-1; CDR3 protein: CASRVGGAYNEQFF
clone size: many; V gene: TRBV5-1; J gene: TRBJ2-3; CDR3 protein: CASSLELAGGQDTQYF
clone size: many; V gene: TRBV7-2; J gene: TRBJ2-7; CDR3 protein: CASSVRYEQYF
clone size: -; V gene: TRBV30; J gene: TRBJ2-7; CDR3 protein: CAWSAAGLPRSEQYF
clone size: many; V gene: TRBV4-1; J gene: TRBJ1-5; CDR3 protein: CASSQGSIQPQHF
clone size: -; V gene: TRBV5-1; J gene: TRBJ2-1; CDR3 protein: CASSSLGSNEQFF
clone size: many; V gene: TRBV20-1; J gene: TRBJ2-5; CDR3 protein: CSALAGTRVGTQYF
clone size: many; V gene: TRBV18; J gene: TRBJ1-2; CDR3 protein: CASSPQGTYGYTF
clone size: -; V gene: TRBV19; J gene: TRBJ1-2; CDR3 protein: CASSINRGWDGYTF
clone size: many; V gene: TRBV20-1; J gene: TRBJ2-3; CDR3 protein: CSARGPADHSDTQYF
clone size: -; V gene: TRBV7-2; J gene: TRBJ1-5; CDR3 protein: CASSRDRVVGQPQHF
clone size: few; V gene: TRBV28; J gene: TRBJ2-3; CDR3 protein: CASSSRMATDTQYF
clone size: -; V gene: TRBV29-1; J gene: TRBJ1-2; CDR3 protein: CSAPSPLGSGASYGYTF